This T cell receptor (beta chain) derives from a study of technical replicates of blood from a handful of donors. Method: immunoSEQ multiplex PCR; TCRdb's copy keeps in-frame clones and lacks some. The table shows about 88,000 clones, with 80% to 95% occurring only once. V lost 0 bases to trimming and J lost 6 bases, with 11 bases between them. The CDR3 consists of 13 residues. CDR1 and CDR2 from the germline V gene are SQVTM and ANQGSEA. The V call is TRBV29-1, the J call TRBJ1-2, with D perhaps matching TRBD1 (6 bases). This TCR derives from a human donor in good health. The sequenced material came from T cells isolated from PBMCs. The CDR3 DNA reads TGCAGCGTTGAAGAACGGGGGGCGCATGGCTACACCTTC. Translation gives CSVEERGAHGYTF.